These 24 T cell receptor beta chains came from one sample sequenced in a study of tumor-infiltrating lymphocytes in glioblastoma multiforme. TCR beta libraries were built from RNA through three nested multiplex PCR rounds using modified ARM-PCR. TCRdb reprocessed the multiplex PCR reads via MiXCR and lists one record per CDR3 protein. The top ten hold 25% to 30% of the sample, which has approximately 12,000 distinct CDR3 sequences, about 66% seen once. The material sequenced was brain tumor tissue. Receptors were obtained from a male donor with glioblastoma.

A few counts support this clonotype. This chain joins TRBV20-1 and TRBJ2-1; no clear D. Germline V gene sequence: CDR1 DFQATT, CDR2 SNEGSKA (reference sequence). Deletions cut 8 bases from V and 3 bases from J, with 11 bases between. The CDR3 has 12 amino acids. This CDR3 is CSTQPHYNEQFF. DNA for the CDR3: TGCAGTACTCAGCCACACTACAATGAGCAGTTCTTC.

The chain links TRBV12-3 or TRBV12-4 to TRBJ2-3; TRBD2 might be the D (6 bases). The CDR3 is 14 residues long. This chain's CDR3 is CVSSHPGGADTQYF. Written as DNA, the CDR3 is TGTGTCAGTAGTCACCCCGGGGGAGCAGATACGCAGTATTTT.

As concerns this clonotype: One end of the junction varies from germline; a read error may be responsible. The chain couples TRBV11-1 to TRBJ2-7, with D unresolved. The germline V gene encodes CDR1 SGHAT and CDR2 FQDESV (reference sequence). This CDR3 contains 13 residues. For the CDR3, the DNA is TGTGCCAGCACCCTGGATCAGAGCTACGAGCAGTACTTT. Translating it yields CASTLDQSYEQYF.

The chain carries TRBV6-1 and TRBJ2-2, with D uncertain. V was clipped by 3 bases and J by 4 bases, with 6 bases between them. The CDR3 length is 13 residues. In germline, CDR1 is MNHNS, CDR2 SASEGT. The CDR3, as DNA: TGTGCCAGCAGTGAGTTTACCACCGGGGAGCTGTTTTTT. It specifies CASSEFTTGELFF.

Notes on this clonotype: At one end, the junction sequence differs from germline, possibly due to a read error. This chain uses TRBV4-1 with TRBJ2-7; perhaps TRBD2 as D (5 bases). CDR3 size: 15 residues. Per germline, CDR1 MGHRA and CDR2 YSYEKL. CDR3 DNA: TGCGCCAGCAGCCGAGGGATACAACCCGACTACGAGCTGTACTTC. This translates into CASSRGIQPDYELYF.

The chain is built from TRBV20-1 and TRBJ1-5, with 9 nucleotides matching TRBD1. Looked up from germline, CDR1 is DFQATT and CDR2 is SNEGSKA (reference sequence). This CDR3 region has 16 residues. The J segment lost 9 bases and the V segment lost 6 bases, leaving 18 bases of the junction unmatched. The DNA of the CDR3 is TGCAGTGCGGGACGAGGACAGGGGCCCGGCGGGCCGCCCCAGCATTTT. It codes for CSAGRGQGPGGPPQHF.

The chain employs TRBV5-6 and TRBJ2-1; D is ambiguous. Germline V gene sequence: CDR1 SGHDT, CDR2 YYEEEE. Trimming removed 0 bases at V and 15 bases at J, with 22 bases between. The CDR3 covers 15 residues. The DNA for the CDR3 is TGTGCCAGCAGCTTGGTGGGGTGCTCAGAGTACGAGTTGTTCTTC. It specifies CASSLVGCSEYELFF.

As for this clonotype: Mismatch with germline at one junction end may stem from a read error. The chain joins TRBV4-2 to TRBJ2-5; 13 bases fit TRBD2. The germline CDR1 and CDR2 sequences are LGHNA and YNFKEQ. The CDR3 runs 16 residues. The CDR3, as DNA: TGTATCAGCAGCCAGGGGACTAGCGGGGCCCAAGAGACCCAATACTTC. Translation gives CISSQGTSGAQETQYF.

Turning to this clonotype: Because it lacks the conserved phenylalanine or tryptophan at the end, this CDR3 is likely a read error. The chain combines TRBV4-1 with TRBJ2-1; 7 bases are a match to TRBD2. CDR1 is MGHRA, CDR2 YSYEKL, per germline. The CDR3 loop spans 17 amino acids. CDR3 sequence (DNA): TGCGCCAGCAGCCAAGATTTCGGCGGGAGTGCCTACAAAGAGCAGTTCCTC. Its protein is CASSQDFGGSAYKEQFL.

In its sample, this clonotype was seen a few times. At one end, the junction sequence differs from germline, possibly due to a read error. This chain uses TRBV10-3 with TRBJ2-7, with 8 nucleotides matching TRBD1. There are 15 residues in the CDR3. Germline CDR1 is ENHRY and CDR2 is SYGVKD. For the CDR3, the DNA is TGTGCCATCGGAGATACAGGGGGTGATACCTACAAGCAGTACTTC. This encodes CAIGDTGGDTYKQYF.

This clonotype was counted between two and nine times. The chain has TRBV6-5 and TRBJ1-4; D is unclear. Germline V gives CDR1 MNHEY, CDR2 SVGAGI. The CDR3 totals 13 residues. V gave up 6 bases and J gave up 7 bases, with 12 bases separating them. This CDR3 reads CASSRARGEKLFF. DNA for the CDR3: TGTGCCAGCAGCCGGGCACGAGGTGAAAAACTGTTTTTT.

Note on this clonotype: Sequence at one end of the junction differs from germline and may be a read error. The chain combines TRBV20-1 with TRBJ2-2; D call uncertain. Germline V gene lookup returns CDR1 DFQATT and CDR2 SNEGSKA (reference sequence). This CDR3 region has 13 residues. The CDR3 sequence: CRAVGYDTGELFF. In nucleotides, the CDR3 is TGCCGTGCTGTCGGGTACGACACCGGGGAGCTGTTTTTT.

The chain combines TRBV20-1 with TRBJ2-7, with D tentatively TRBD2 (6 bases). Trimming stripped 3 bases from V and 6 bases from J, with 21 bases between. Per germline, CDR1 DFQATT and CDR2 SNEGSKA (reference sequence). The CDR3 covers 15 residues. DNA for the CDR3: TGCAGTGCTAGCACATCCGGGAGTACGGCCATCGAGCAGTACTTC. Its translation is CSASTSGSTAIEQYF.

V and J are TRBV11-2 and TRBJ2-1; D ambiguous. V shed 5 bases and J shed 9 bases, with 14 bases lying between them. Germline CDR1 is SGHAT and CDR2 is FQNNGV. CDR3 length: 13 residues. For the CDR3, the DNA is TGTGCCAGCAGCCTAGGCGATATTACTGAGCAGTTCTTC. Its translation: CASSLGDITEQFF.

The chain uses TRBV29-1 and TRBJ2-3, with 12 bases aligning to TRBD1. This CDR3 has 14 residues. Losses at the gene ends were 6 bases for V and 9 bases for J; bases not matched to a gene: 10. Germline CDR1 SQVTM, CDR2 ANQGSEA. The CDR3 sequence is CSVLAGTGGGTQYF. The CDR3 DNA follows: TGCAGCGTCCTCGCCGGGACAGGGGGCGGCACGCAGTATTTT.

As for this clonotype: This may be a read error, as it is one base from a much larger clone. The chain is built from TRBV29-1 and TRBJ1-2; TRBD1 might be the D (6 bases). Germline CDR1 SQVTM, CDR2 ANQGSEA. The CDR3 consists of 12 residues. The germline V and J ends were trimmed by 6 bases and 4 bases, with 12 bases remaining between them. The CDR3 spells CSVVQGGYGYTF. The CDR3 coding sequence is TGCAGCGTCGTACAGGGAGGCTATGGCTACACCTTC.

This clonotype has more than one count but fewer than ten. An end of the junction does not agree with germline; a read error may underlie this. The CDR3 coding sequence is TGTGCCAGCGCGTTGACAGCTAATCAGTCCCAGCATTTT. Amino acids: CASALTANQSQHF. The V call is TRBV3-1, the J call TRBJ1-5, with a possible D match to TRBD1 (5 bases). The CDR3 loop spans 13 amino acids. CDR1 is LGHDT, CDR2 YNNKEL, per germline (reference sequence). Full variable domain (missing parts from reference TRBV3-1 and TRBJ1-5): DTAVSQTPKYLVTQMGNDKSIKCEQNLGHDTMYWYKQDSKKFLKIMFSYNNKELIINETVPNRFSPKSPDKAHLNLHINSLELGDSAVYFCASALTANQSQHFGDGTRLSIL.

About this clonotype itself: In this CDR3 the conserved last residue, phenylalanine or tryptophan, is missing, so a read error is likely. The chain links TRBV6-1 to TRBJ2-1, with TRBD2 matching over 10 bases. The CDR3 covers 15 residues. The V gene's germline CDR1 is MNHNS and CDR2 SASEGT. Trimming cost V 6 bases and J 8 bases; bases outside gene matches: 10. Here the CDR3 DNA reads TGTGCCAGCAGCCTAGCGGGAGTAGGGAACTATGAGCAGTTCTCC. Translation gives CASSLAGVGNYEQFS.

Turning to this clonotype: This CDR3 fails to terminate in the conserved phenylalanine or tryptophan, so it likely reflects a read error. It is unclear where the CDR3 begins or ends on the DNA, so no DNA is shown, and the CDR3 is as TCRdb lists it. The rearrangement links TRBV11-2 to TRBJ2-5; the D segment call TRBD2 is taken from the table without a DNA check. In germline, CDR1 is SGHAT, CDR2 FQNNGV. The CDR3 has 15 amino acids, counting both end residues. CDR3 amino acids: CASSIPGGGQETQYL.

This clonotype was picked up a small number of times. Sequence at one end of the junction differs from germline and may be a read error. V usage is TRBV4-1 and J usage is TRBJ2-7; tentative D call: TRBD1 (7 bases). The CDR3 consists of 17 residues. Germline CDR1 MGHRA, CDR2 YSYEKL. CDR3 region: CASSHPRERGLRSEHYF. DNA for the CDR3: TGCGCCAGCAGCCACCCCCGGGAGAGGGGGCTAAGGAGCGAGCATTACTTC.

This clonotype was counted only a few times. The V gene is TRBV11-1, the J gene TRBJ2-5; D is tentatively TRBD1 or TRBD2 (6 bases each). The CDR3 has 12 amino acids. Germline V CDR1 and CDR2: SGHAT, FQDESV (reference sequence). The V gene lost 6 bases and the J gene lost 2 bases, with 7 bases spanning the gap. The CDR3 sequence is CASRGGQETQYF. The CDR3 coding sequence is TGTGCCAGCAGAGGGGGGCAAGAGACCCAGTACTTC.

Details on this clonotype: Germline and junction disagree at one end, which may indicate a read error. This chain uses TRBV20-1 with TRBJ2-1, with 12 bases identical to TRBD2. The germline gives CDR1 DFQATT, CDR2 SNEGSKA (reference sequence). The CDR3 loop spans 16 amino acids. In DNA form, the CDR3 reads TGCAATGCTAGTCGACCAGGACTAGCGGGAATGATTGAGCAGTTCTTC. It translates to CNASRPGLAGMIEQFF.

The chain employs TRBV6-2 or TRBV6-3 and TRBJ2-7; D not resolved. The germline V and J ends were trimmed by 6 bases and 0 bases, with 12 bases remaining between them. Germline V gives CDR1 MNHEY, CDR2 SVGEGT. The CDR3 sequence is 14 residues long. As DNA, the CDR3 is TGTGCCAGCAGCCGCGGCGGAAGCTCCTACGAGCAGTACTTC. Protein sequence: CASSRGGSSYEQYF.

With regard to this clonotype: At one of its ends the junction is not consistent with the germline gene, which may arise from a read error. The V and J genes are TRBV10-2 and TRBJ2-2; the match to TRBD2 covers 12 bases. Per germline, CDR1 WSHSY and CDR2 SAAADI. This CDR3 is built from 16 residues. The CDR3 DNA sequence: TGCACCAGCAGGCTAGCGGGAGGGCGGGGCACCGGGGAGCTGTTTTTT. This gives the protein CTSRLAGGRGTGELFF.